Sequencing of this TCR beta chain was carried out in a study of blood T cell repertoires in COVID-19. Overall study: Nucleic acid was either cDNA or gDNA, and it came from T cells, B-cell-depleted T cells, or PBMCs.

Germline V CDR1 and CDR2: SGHRS, YFSETQ. CDR3 length: 15 residues. Trimming left V 0 bases short and J 2 bases short, with 9 bases between. Individuals drawn from 24 US areas were about 18 to 90 years old. Sequencing used immunoSEQ multiplex PCR; TCRdb keeps in-frame clones, though not all of them. The sample records about 300,000 clones, 85% being singletons. The V call is TRBV5-1, the J call TRBJ2-1; D perhaps matches TRBD2 (6 bases). Material: PBMCs or T cells enriched from blood (not recorded which). This receptor was obtained from a woman in her 30s who had been exposed to COVID-19. CDR3 loop: CASSLDTGAYNEQFF. The CDR3 DNA reads TGCGCCAGCAGCTTGGATACGGGAGCCTACAATGAGCAGTTCTTC.